A selection of T cell receptor beta chains follows, all from one sample in a study of molecular identifiers for immune sequencing clone quantification. TCRdb reprocessed the PCR reads via MiXCR and lists one record per CDR3 protein. This repertoire shows over 550,000 distinct CDR3 sequences, 25% found once; its top ten account for about 0.73%. The sample taken for sequencing was naive CD8+ T cells from blood, with Jurkat cell RNA spiked in. The receptors here all came from a human donor in good health. Some libraries in this study had Jurkat cell RNA spiked in. CDR3s include the opening cysteine and the closing phenylalanine or tryptophan. The D gene is left open where the match is weak. Clone size, where shown, is once, few, many, or a class for clones that have expanded.

d_gene: .
v_gene: TRBV25-1
abundance: few
j_gene: TRBJ2-2
CDR3nt: TGTGCCAGCAGTGATCTTGACTGGGTAGAGCTGTTTTTT
CDR3aa: CASSDLDWVELFF

d_gene: TRBD2
v_gene: TRBV14
abundance: many
j_gene: TRBJ2-3
CDR3nt: TGTGCCAGCAGCCTTCTAGCGGGGGCCACAGATACGCAGTATTTT
CDR3aa: CASSLLAGATDTQYF

d_gene: TRBD1
v_gene: TRBV30
abundance: many
j_gene: TRBJ2-7
CDR3nt: TGTGCCTGGACCGGGACAGGATCCTACGAGCAGTACTTC
CDR3aa: CAWTGTGSYEQYF

d_gene: .
v_gene: TRBV6-5
abundance: many
j_gene: TRBJ1-6
CDR3nt: TGTGCCAGCAGTTACGTGGGGGCATTAAGTTCACCCCTCCACTTT
CDR3aa: CASSYVGALSSPLHF

d_gene: .
v_gene: TRBV19
abundance: .
j_gene: TRBJ1-5
CDR3nt: TGTGCCAGTAGTATCTCATCCAGAACTAGCAATCAGCACCAGCATTTT
CDR3aa: CASSISSRTSNQHQHF

d_gene: .
v_gene: TRBV6-6
abundance: few
j_gene: TRBJ1-1
CDR3nt: TGTGCCAGCAGACCCGCGGACGCCTCCTCTGGGGCTGAAGCTTTCTTT
CDR3aa: CASRPADASSGAEAFF

d_gene: .
v_gene: TRBV7-9
abundance: many
j_gene: TRBJ2-5
CDR3nt: TGTGCCAGCAGCTCCGGCCGGGACTTACAAGAGACCCAGTACTTC
CDR3aa: CASSSGRDLQETQYF

d_gene: TRBD2
v_gene: TRBV30
abundance: .
j_gene: TRBJ2-3
CDR3nt: TGTGCCTGGAGCAGCGGGATGACCACAGATACGCAGTATTTT
CDR3aa: CAWSSGMTTDTQYF

d_gene: TRBD1
v_gene: TRBV27
abundance: .
j_gene: TRBJ2-7
CDR3nt: TGTGCCAGCAGGACAGGGTGGGCCTCCTACGAGCAGTACTTC
CDR3aa: CASRTGWASYEQYF

d_gene: .
v_gene: TRBV13
abundance: many
j_gene: TRBJ2-5
CDR3nt: TGTGCCAGCAGCTCCGTCGGGTACCAAGAGACCCAGTACTTC
CDR3aa: CASSSVGYQETQYF

d_gene: TRBD2
v_gene: TRBV6-5
abundance: .
j_gene: TRBJ2-1
CDR3nt: TGTGCCAGCAGTTTTCGGACTAGCGGGGGGTGGCCGCAGTTCTTC
CDR3aa: CASSFRTSGGWPQFF

d_gene: TRBD1
v_gene: TRBV14
abundance: .
j_gene: TRBJ2-7
CDR3nt: TGTGCCAGCAGCCAAGGGACAGGGCCCTCCTACGAGCAGTACTTC
CDR3aa: CASSQGTGPSYEQYF

d_gene: TRBD2
v_gene: TRBV6-2/TRBV6-3
abundance: few
j_gene: TRBJ2-1
CDR3nt: TGTGCCAGCAGTTACACTAGCGGGGCGTCCTACAATGAGCAGTTCTTC
CDR3aa: CASSYTSGASYNEQFF

d_gene: .
v_gene: TRBV27
abundance: .
j_gene: TRBJ2-7
CDR3nt: TGTGCCAGCAGTCCCCGTGGAGGGTGGGCCTCCTACGAGCAGTACTTC
CDR3aa: CASSPRGGWASYEQYF

d_gene: .
v_gene: TRBV19
abundance: few
j_gene: TRBJ2-7
CDR3nt: TGTGCCAGTAGTATTACTGGGGAAACCTACGAGCAGTACTTC
CDR3aa: CASSITGETYEQYF